The 9 T cell receptor beta chains below all came from one sample that was sequenced in a study of T cell changes during pregnancy in multiple sclerosis. Method: immunoSEQ multiplex PCR; TCRdb's copy keeps in-frame clones and lacks some. The sample includes about 40,000 clones, around 94% of them seen just once. The starting material was peripheral blood, obtained in the third trimester of pregnancy. The receptors stem from a female donor with multiple sclerosis, enrolled in a pregnancy study.

The CDR3 DNA sequence: TGTGCCAGCGGTAGGACAGGGTTATTGGAGACCCAGTACTTC. Encoded protein: CASGRTGLLETQYF. This chain links TRBV28 with TRBJ2-5, with 8 bases fitting TRBD1. The length of the CDR3 is 14 residues. The V and J ends lost 8 bases and 5 bases, in that order; junction bases with no gene match: 10. The germline CDR1 and CDR2 sequences are MDHEN and SYDVKM. The full variable domain, in which reference TRBV28 and TRBJ2-5 provide the parts outside the CDR3, is DVKVTQSSRYLVKRTGEKVFLECVQDMDHENMFWYRQDPGLGLRLIYFSYDVKMKEKGDIPEGYSVSREKKERFSLILESASTNQTSMYLCASGRTGLLETQYFGPGTRLLVL.

This clone was observed once. The chain employs TRBV9 and TRBJ1-2, with D unresolved. This CDR3 is 15 amino acids long. The V gene's germline CDR1 is SGDLS and CDR2 YYNGEE. The V gene lost 3 bases and the J gene lost 0 bases, with 12 bases spanning the gap. The CDR3 nucleotides read TGTGCCAGCAGCGCCCGCTCGGGAGCTAACTATGGCTACACCTTC. It yields the protein CASSARSGANYGYTF.

This chain uses TRBV18 with TRBJ2-7; TRBD2 agrees at 7 bases. This CDR3 is built from 15 residues. Trimming cost V 6 bases and J 6 bases; bases outside gene matches: 14. Germline CDR1 and CDR2: KGHSH and LQKENI. The CDR3 reads CASSRTRAPLSEQYF. CDR3 nucleotides: TGTGCCAGCTCCCGGACTAGGGCCCCTCTAAGCGAGCAGTACTTC.

The chain has TRBV28 and TRBJ2-3; 9 nucleotides agree with TRBD2. CDR1 and CDR2 (germline): MDHEN, SYDVKM. This CDR3 is built from 16 residues. Losses at the gene ends were 2 bases for V and 0 bases for J; bases not matched to a gene: 3. CDR3 sequence: CASSLLAGFSTDTQYF. As DNA, the CDR3 is TGTGCCAGCAGTTTACTAGCGGGATTTAGCACAGATACGCAGTATTTT.

The V gene is TRBV7-2, the J gene TRBJ2-5; TRBD2 might be the D (5 bases). V was clipped by 5 bases and J by 1 base, with 11 bases between them. Germline CDR1 reads SGHTA; CDR2 reads FQGNSA. The CDR3 consists of 14 residues. Written as DNA, the CDR3 is TGTGCCAGCAGCACGCCGGGATTCCAAGAGACCCAGTACTTC. This encodes CASSTPGFQETQYF.

The rearrangement links TRBV28 to TRBJ2-3, with 8 positions matching TRBD2. CDR3 size: 16 residues. Losses at the gene ends were 8 bases for V and 3 bases for J; bases not matched to a gene: 13. Germline V CDR1 and CDR2: MDHEN, SYDVKM. CDR3 nucleotide sequence: TGTGCCAGCGGCCTCCTGAGACTAGCGATAACAGATACGCAGTATTTT. It translates to CASGLLRLAITDTQYF. The variable domain in full, with the rest retrieved from reference TRBV28 and TRBJ2-3, is DVKVTQSSRYLVKRTGEKVFLECVQDMDHENMFWYRQDPGLGLRLIYFSYDVKMKEKGDIPEGYSVSREKKERFSLILESASTNQTSMYLCASGLLRLAITDTQYFGPGTRLTVL.

The rearrangement uses TRBV9 and TRBJ1-4, with no clear D. In germline, CDR1 is SGDLS, CDR2 YYNGEE. Between the trimmed V and J ends, which lost 4 bases and 12 bases, there was a span of 13 bases. This CDR3 is 12 amino acids long. The CDR3 protein is CASSQSGRELFF. CDR3 DNA sequence: TGTGCCAGCAGCCAGAGCGGGAGGGAACTGTTTTTT.

This clone was picked up one time. This chain joins TRBV6-1 and TRBJ2-4, with 7 bases lining up with TRBD2. The V and J ends lost 4 bases and 1 base, in that order; junction bases with no gene match: 19. The germline CDR1 and CDR2 sequences are MNHNS and SASEGT. This CDR3 is built from 20 residues. CDR3 sequence (DNA): TGTGCCAGCAGTGCCACCTCTGGGCGGGGGACTCGTGGGGCCAAAAACATTCAGTACTTC. This gives the protein CASSATSGRGTRGAKNIQYF.

The V and J genes are TRBV19 and TRBJ2-7; 9 nucleotides align to TRBD1. V trimming: 7 bases; J trimming: 2 bases; junction bases outside the gene matches: 6. There are 14 residues in the CDR3. In germline, CDR1 is LNHDA, CDR2 SQIVND (reference sequence). This chain's CDR3 is CASTQGQGTYEQYF. In DNA, the CDR3 is TGTGCCAGTACCCAGGGACAGGGTACCTACGAGCAGTACTTC.